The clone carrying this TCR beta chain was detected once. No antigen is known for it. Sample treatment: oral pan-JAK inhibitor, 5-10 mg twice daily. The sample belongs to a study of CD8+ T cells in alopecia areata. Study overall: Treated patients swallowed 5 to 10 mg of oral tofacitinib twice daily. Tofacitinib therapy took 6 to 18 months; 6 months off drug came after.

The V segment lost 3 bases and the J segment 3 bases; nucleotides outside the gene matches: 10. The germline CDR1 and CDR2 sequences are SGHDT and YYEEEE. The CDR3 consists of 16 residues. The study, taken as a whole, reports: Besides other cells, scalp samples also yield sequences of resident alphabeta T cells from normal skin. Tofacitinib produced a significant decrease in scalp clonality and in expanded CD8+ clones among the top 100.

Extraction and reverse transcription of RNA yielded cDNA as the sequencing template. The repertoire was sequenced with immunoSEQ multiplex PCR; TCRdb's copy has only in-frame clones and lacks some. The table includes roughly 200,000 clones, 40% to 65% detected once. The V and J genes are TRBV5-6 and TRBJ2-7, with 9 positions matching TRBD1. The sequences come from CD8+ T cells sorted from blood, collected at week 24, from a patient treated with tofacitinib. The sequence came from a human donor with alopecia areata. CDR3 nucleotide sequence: TGTGCCAGCAGCTCTTCGCACTGGACAGGGGACTACGAGCAGTACTTC. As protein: CASSSSHWTGDYEQYF.